One sample yielded the 27 T cell receptor beta chains listed below, sequenced in a study of blood T cells in healthy people across ages. A second PCR, run for about 7 to 11 cycles, used a sample-barcoded 5' primer plus a J-beta primer mix. Using its own MiXCR run on the 5' RACE reads, TCRdb lists one record per CDR3 protein. The sample shows hundreds of thousands of distinct CDR3 sequences, around 30% of them seen only once. The sequencing input was blood. The receptors here all came from a woman of 80 years or more in good health.

The rearrangement joins TRBV9 to TRBJ1-2; D not resolved. Trimming cost V 0 bases and J 0 bases, with 6 bases left between them. Germline CDR1 and CDR2: SGDLS and YYNGEE. The CDR3 sequence is 14 residues long. The CDR3 sequence is CASSVDATNYGYTF. The CDR3 bases are TGTGCCAGCAGCGTAGACGCGACTAACTATGGCTACACCTTC.

The sample holds many counts of this clonotype. This rearrangement joins TRBV7-2 to TRBJ2-3; D uncertain. Germline values: CDR1 SGHTA, CDR2 FQGNSA. The V end lost 5 bases, the J end lost 4 bases, and 19 bases lay between the germline ends. The CDR3 contains 16 residues. CDR3 DNA sequence: TGTGCCAGCAGCACCCGTAGGAATGGAGTCGCAGATACGCAGTATTTT. Translation: CASSTRRNGVADTQYF. Looking up the rest from reference TRBV7-2 and TRBJ2-3 gives the full variable domain: GAGVSQSPSNKVTEKGKDVELRCDPISGHTALYWYRQSLGQGLEFLIYFQGNSAPDKSGLPSDRFSAERTGGSVSTLTIQRTQQEDSAVYLCASSTRRNGVADTQYFGPGTRLTVL.

This clonotype was recorded many times. The chain joins TRBV10-1 to TRBJ2-1; no reliable D call. V lost 2 bases and J 1 base, leaving 3 bases between the germline ends. This CDR3 region has 13 residues. The germline V gene encodes CDR1 WNHNN and CDR2 SYGVQD (reference sequence). The CDR3 nucleotides are TGCGCCAGCAGTGAGAAATCCTACAATGAGCAGTTCTTC. Protein sequence: CASSEKSYNEQFF.

This clonotype was detected many times. The chain combines TRBV2 with TRBJ2-3, with 12 bases matching TRBD2. CDR3 size: 16 residues. V lost 3 bases, J lost 4 bases, and 5 bases stayed unmatched. Germline-derived CDR1 and CDR2 are SNHLY and FYNNEI. The CDR3 is CASSEPLAGGADTQYF. The CDR3 nucleotides are TGTGCCAGCAGTGAGCCTCTAGCGGGGGGGGCAGATACGCAGTATTTT.

Details on this clonotype: This may come from a read error, since a much larger clone is one base off. V usage is TRBV6-5 and J usage is TRBJ2-4; TRBD2 agrees at 10 bases. The CDR3 covers 17 residues. Per germline, CDR1 MNHEY and CDR2 SVGAGI. Trimming cost V 0 bases and J 13 bases; bases outside gene matches: 15. As DNA, the CDR3 is TGTGCCAGCAGTTACTCCACGAGCGGGGGGGTTTCCAATGAGCAGTACTTC. Translating gives CASSYSTSGGVSNEQYF.

This clonotype turned up a few times. This chain links TRBV27 with TRBJ2-7; possibly TRBD1 for D (5 bases). CDR3 size: 17 residues. CDR1 is MNHEY and CDR2 is SMNVEV in the germline V gene (reference sequence). The V gene lost 9 bases and the J gene lost 1 base, with 25 bases spanning the gap. The CDR3 loop reads CARTQAQLSLPSYEQYF. The CDR3, as DNA: TGTGCCAGAACACAGGCCCAATTGTCCTTGCCATCCTACGAGCAGTACTTC.

In its sample, this clonotype was seen a few times. This chain uses TRBV12-3 or TRBV12-4 with TRBJ1-1; D unclear. This CDR3 has 13 amino acids. Trimming stripped 4 bases from V and 4 bases from J, with 10 bases between. The DNA of the CDR3 is TGTGCCAGCAGTTGGGGAGGGCTCACTGAAGCTTTCTTT. This sequence encodes CASSWGGLTEAFF.

In the case of this clonotype: This clone may be a read error of a much larger clone one base away. The V gene is TRBV30, the J gene TRBJ2-1; D may be TRBD1 (5 bases). CDR1 and CDR2 from the germline V gene are GTSNPN and SVGIG (reference sequence). The CDR3 extends over 12 amino acids. V lost 1 base and J lost 10, with 11 bases in between. The CDR3 reads CAWSGGVHEQFF. The DNA for the CDR3 is TGTGCCTGGAGTGGGGGCGTCCACGAGCAGTTCTTC. Using reference TRBV30 and TRBJ2-1 for the parts outside the CDR3, the full variable domain is SQTIHQWPATLVQPVGSPLSLECTVEGTSNPNLYWYRQAAGRGLQLLFYSVGIGQISSEVPQNLSASRPQDRQFILSSKKLLLSDSGFYLCAWSGGVHEQFFGPGTRLTVL.

This clonotype occurred many times. V gene TRBV7-9 combines with J gene TRBJ2-5; 11 bases are shared with TRBD2. J gave up 6 bases and V 7 bases, and 10 bases lay outside the gene matches. This CDR3 has 15 residues. Germline lookup yields CDR1 SEHNR and CDR2 FQNEAQ (reference sequence). Here the CDR3 reads CASITSGTSGQTQYF. In nucleotides, the CDR3 is TGTGCCAGCATCACGTCCGGGACTAGCGGTCAGACCCAGTACTTC. Combining the CDR3 with reference TRBV7-9 and TRBJ2-5 gives the whole variable domain DTGVSQNPRHKITKRGQNVTFRCDPISEHNRLYWYRQTLGQGPEFLTYFQNEAQLEKSRLLSDRFSAERPKGSFSTLEIQRTEQGDSAMYLCASITSGTSGQTQYFGPGTRLLVL.

About this clonotype itself: A clone one base away is much larger, so this may be a read error. This chain uses TRBV7-8 with TRBJ2-4; either TRBD1 or TRBD2 may supply D (6 bases each). Trimming pared 5 bases from V and 0 bases from J, leaving 14 bases between. The CDR3 contains 16 residues. Germline V lookup: CDR1 SGHVS, CDR2 FQNEAQ. CDR3 DNA sequence: TGTGCCAGCAGCGAGGACGGGGGCGCAGCCAAAAACATTCAGTACTTC. Residues: CASSEDGGAAKNIQYF.

This clonotype has at least ten counts. This chain joins TRBV11-2 and TRBJ2-7; 10 nucleotides line up with TRBD1. V trimming: 5 bases; J trimming: 2 bases; junction bases outside the gene matches: 18. Germline assignment: CDR1 SGHAT and CDR2 FQNNGV. This CDR3 is 19 amino acids long. CDR3 amino acids: CASSARRGPTGGPTYEQYF. In DNA, the CDR3 is TGTGCCAGCAGCGCTCGACGCGGTCCGACAGGGGGCCCAACCTACGAGCAGTACTTC.

In this sample, this clonotype turned up many times. The chain links TRBV7-2 to TRBJ2-7; D remains ambiguous. Germline assignment: CDR1 SGHTA and CDR2 FQGNSA. CDR3 length: 14 residues. The V gene lost 1 base and the J gene lost 4 bases, with 11 bases spanning the gap. Here the CDR3 DNA reads TGTGCCAGCAGCTTAGGGTCTCTACTTTACGAGCAGTACTTC. This encodes CASSLGSLLYEQYF.

This clonotype showed up many times. The V and J genes are TRBV6-5 and TRBJ2-3, with 7 bases lining up with TRBD1. The V gene end was trimmed by 2 bases and the J gene end by 8 bases; junction bases not matched to a gene: 7. There are 14 residues in the CDR3. Germline V lookup: CDR1 MNHEY, CDR2 SVGAGI. In nucleotides, the CDR3 is TGTGCCAGCAGTTACGACAGGGTGGTTGGTACGCAGTATTTT. This codes for CASSYDRVVGTQYF.

As concerns this clonotype: A much larger clone differs by one base, so this may be a read error. The V and J genes are TRBV20-1 and TRBJ2-7, with D perhaps TRBD1 or TRBD2 (6 bases each). CDR1 is DFQATT, CDR2 SNEGSKA, per germline (reference sequence). The CDR3 is 15 residues long. Deletions cut 1 base from V and 7 bases from J, with 20 bases between. The DNA of the CDR3 is TGCAGTGCTAGAGGGGGGGCGGGGAACAACAATGAGCAGTACTTC. Translation: CSARGGAGNNNEQYF.

Concerning this clonotype itself: An end of the junction does not agree with germline; a read error may underlie this. This chain connects TRBV7-2 to TRBJ1-1; the D gene is possibly TRBD1 (6 bases). This CDR3 contains 16 residues. Germline CDR1 SGHTA, CDR2 FQGNSA. CDR3 loop: CASGLRYGGLVTEAFF. The CDR3 bases are TGTGCCAGCGGCTTACGGTATGGGGGGCTCGTCACTGAAGCTTTCTTT.

The chain has TRBV7-2 and TRBJ2-4; D not certain. Germline CDR1 is SGHTA and CDR2 is FQGNSA. The CDR3 consists of 19 residues. V lost 1 base and J 1 base, leaving 20 bases between the germline ends. CDR3 protein: CASSLVAATLPRAKNIQYF. CDR3 in DNA: TGTGCCAGCAGCTTAGTGGCGGCGACACTCCCTCGGGCCAAAAACATTCAGTACTTC.

This clonotype came up many times. The chain couples TRBV6-2 or TRBV6-3 to TRBJ2-1, with D perhaps TRBD1 (6 bases). The germline V and J ends were trimmed by 6 bases and 8 bases, with 11 bases remaining between them. CDR3 length: 12 amino acids. Germline V lookup: CDR1 MNHEY, CDR2 SVGEGT. The CDR3 spells CASRSTGYEQFF. CDR3 sequence (DNA): TGTGCCAGCAGGTCAACAGGGTATGAGCAGTTCTTC.

The gene calls are TRBV20-1 and TRBJ2-1; 7 nucleotides agree with TRBD2. This CDR3 is built from 16 residues. Germline V gene data show CDR1 as DFQATT and CDR2 as SNEGSKA (reference sequence). After removal of 3 bases from V and 1 base from J, the junction contained 9 bases not matched to a gene. The CDR3 protein is CSARTSRDFSYNEQFF. CDR3 nucleotides: TGCAGTGCTAGGACTAGCAGGGATTTTTCCTACAATGAGCAGTTCTTC.

This clonotype showed up just a few times. V gene TRBV7-2 combines with J gene TRBJ2-3, with TRBD2 identical over 7 bases. Trimming removed 6 bases from V and 7 bases from J; junction bases left unmatched: 4. CDR1 is SGHTA and CDR2 is FQGNSA in the germline V gene. There are 12 residues in the CDR3. The CDR3 nucleotides are TGTGCCAGCAGTCGGGAGGCCAATACGCAGTATTTT. The encoded protein is CASSREANTQYF.

This sequence joins TRBV4-1 and TRBJ1-1; D remains unclear. V lost 6 bases, J lost 0 bases, and 11 bases lay in between. This CDR3 spans 14 amino acids. CDR1 and CDR2 (germline): MGHRA, YSYEKL. The CDR3 reads CASRHPILNTEAFF. CDR3 sequence (DNA): TGCGCCAGCAGACATCCGATACTGAACACTGAAGCTTTCTTT.

Concerning this clonotype itself: A read error is possible here, since a much larger clone lies one base away. The chain recombines TRBV4-3 with TRBJ2-4, with D hard to call. The CDR3 extends over 14 amino acids. The V gene's germline CDR1 is LGHNA and CDR2 YSLEER. The CDR3 is CASSQLRAKNVQYF. The CDR3 nucleotides are TGCGCCAGCAGCCAACTGAGAGCCAAAAACGTTCAGTACTTC.

This clonotype was counted ten times or more. V and J are TRBV7-9 and TRBJ2-5; 9 nucleotides match TRBD1. Trimming took 2 bases from V and 2 from J; bases not matched to a gene: 3. Germline lookup yields CDR1 SEHNR and CDR2 FQNEAQ (reference sequence). The CDR3 extends over 15 amino acids. This chain's CDR3 is CASSLSGTGQETQYF. CDR3 nucleotides: TGTGCCAGCAGCTTAAGTGGGACAGGGCAAGAGACCCAGTACTTC.

As to this clonotype: Since a much larger clone is just one base distant, this may be a read error. CDR3 bases: TGTGCCAGCAGTTACGGGGGCAATGAGCGGTTCTTC. It encodes CASSYGGNERFF. V and J are TRBV6-2 or TRBV6-3 and TRBJ2-1; D is possibly TRBD1 (6 bases). Per germline, CDR1 MNHEY and CDR2 SVGEGT. The CDR3 has 12 residues.

This rearrangement joins TRBV29-1 to TRBJ2-2; the match to TRBD2 covers 14 bases. This CDR3 has 17 amino acids. Germline-derived CDR1 and CDR2 are SQVTM and ANQGSEA. V was clipped by 8 bases and J by 2 bases; unmatched bases: 10. CDR3 residues: CSPSRTSGGPNTGELFF. As DNA, the CDR3 is TGCAGCCCATCCAGGACTAGCGGGGGGCCAAACACCGGGGAGCTGTTTTTT.

The chain carries TRBV15 and TRBJ2-1, with 7 bases matching TRBD2. V was clipped by 4 bases and J by 10 bases; unmatched bases: 7. This CDR3 is built from 13 residues. Germline lookup yields CDR1 LNHNV and CDR2 YYDKDF (reference sequence). The DNA of the CDR3 is TGTGCCACCAGCACCGGACTAGTCAGCGAGCAGTTCTTC. Amino acid sequence: CATSTGLVSEQFF.

In regard to this clonotype: A read error may be the cause here, since a much bigger clone is one base away. The V call is TRBV5-1, the J call TRBJ2-4; D is unclear. Trimming took off 2 bases at V and 0 bases at J, with 12 bases between the two ends. Germline values: CDR1 SGHRS, CDR2 YFSETQ. This CDR3 is 16 amino acids long. The CDR3 loop is CASSLRAKGAKNIQYF. As DNA, the CDR3 is TGCGCCAGCAGCTTACGGGCGAAGGGAGCCAAAAACATTCAGTACTTC. The full variable domain, with the rest looked up from reference TRBV5-1 and TRBJ2-4, is KAGVTQTPRYLIKTRGQQVTLSCSPISGHRSVSWYQQTPGQGLQFLFEYFSETQRNKGNFPGRFSGRQFSNSRSEMNVSTLELGDSALYLCASSLRAKGAKNIQYFGAGTRLSVL.

The sample holds many counts of this clonotype. The V call is TRBV4-3, the J call TRBJ2-1, with D possibly being TRBD1 (6 bases). Germline lookup yields CDR1 LGHNA and CDR2 YSLEER. Trimming removed 11 bases at V and 8 bases at J, with 25 bases between. The CDR3 totals 15 residues. The CDR3 sequence: CAHRAGATSWDEQFF. CDR3 in DNA: TGCGCCCATCGGGCAGGGGCCACATCTTGGGATGAGCAGTTCTTC.